This T cell receptor (beta chain) was retrieved from a study of lymphopenia after photon versus proton radiotherapy (dated by TCRdb to the late 2010s). As for the study more broadly: Photon and proton radiation therapy were compared by the study for their immunological effects in patients with gastrointestinal tumors who developed high-grade lymphopenia. The study was designed to characterize how the impact on the immune system differs between the two radiation modalities. The 20 patients in the cohort had gastrointestinal tumors, were treated with either photon or proton therapy, and subsequently developed lymphopenia.

What the research found in general, with its limitations: The survival association was assessed only in patients who died, and the authors presented better survival with proton therapy as a possibility rather than a demonstrated result. During treatment, patients who received photon therapy lost naive T cells and TCR diversity and gained effector/memory populations, whereas patients who received proton therapy remained relatively stable. Among patients across the cohort who died, overall survival time showed an inverse correlation with a larger post-nadir drop in TCR diversity. After the lymphocyte count nadir, repertoires from photon-treated patients showed oligoclonal expansion, particularly of CD8+ Temra cells, and this expansion drove the decline in diversity.

The library was built by means of the immunoSEQ multiplex PCR assay. Deep sequencing of rearranged TCR beta loci, alongside multiparametric flow cytometry, was used to profile T cell repertoires. TCRdb holds this immuneACCESS table with in-frame rearrangements only. Some clones are missing; in checked studies, unresolved V genes explain under half, and the rest has no known cause. The sample profile shows tens of thousands of clones; approximately 90% of them were found once. The leading ten clones occupy roughly 44% of the sample. Trimming takes 8 bases off V and 2 bases off J; junction bases not matched to a gene: 12. There are 15 amino acids in the CDR3, from cysteine to phenylalanine inclusive. Of all the DNA, just the CDR3 is kept, 45 bases in frame from base 1. Looking up the germline V gene (reference sequence) yields CDR1 LNHDA and CDR2 SQIVND. With respect to this clone: What this receptor recognizes is not known. No clone much larger than this one lies a single base away; base qualities are absent.

This clonotype was obtained from a woman in her sixties with cholangiocarcinoma. Some clones in this sample may be carry-over from other donors' samples. The sample in question was peripheral blood, obtained from a patient treated with proton-based radiotherapy. Recombination linked TRBV19 to TRBJ2-7; 7 bases in between match TRBD2. In nucleotides, the sequence is TGTGCCAGTCGGGACGGGGCTAGCGGACCCTACGAGCAGTACTTC. It translates to CASRDGASGPYEQYF.